This T cell receptor beta chain was recorded in a study of neurological immune-mediated disorders. Time point noted: longitudinal time-point 3. Per the germline V gene, CDR1 is SGHVS and CDR2 is FNYEAQ. The CDR3 is 14 residues long. Trimming took off 2 bases at V and 5 bases at J, with 9 bases between the two ends. Ten or more counts support this clonotype. TCRdb fed the 5' RACE reads into MiXCR, producing one record per CDR3 protein. The sample yields approximately 48,000 distinct CDR3 sequences, about 13% seen once. The V call is TRBV7-6, the J call TRBJ2-2, with unresolved D. Sequences were obtained from PBMCs. This receptor was obtained from a male donor with HTLV-1-associated myelopathy (HAM/TSP). DNA of the CDR3: TGTGCCAGCAGCTTATTCTTAGAGACCGGGGAGCTGTTTTTT. It specifies CASSLFLETGELFF.